The T cell receptor beta chain under discussion was sequenced for a study of tissue T cells after allogeneic stem cell transplantation. Notes on the study in general: Anatomically similar tissues had similar TCR repertoires within each patient.

The repertoire was sequenced with immunoSEQ multiplex PCR; TCRdb's copy has only in-frame clones and lacks some. The profile covers roughly 5,000 clones, with around 45% appearing a single time and 14% taken by the ten largest. Remarks on this clone: As yet, its antigen is unknown. Gene names follow the mouse nomenclature.

Time point here: mouse harvest day 14 after allogeneic transplant. Tail vein injection delivered 10^7 T-cell-depleted bone marrow cells and 10^6 splenic CD5+ T cells. Sequencing was done on a sample of gut tissue. The TCR sequence derives from a female BALB/c mouse given C57BL/6 T cells with graft-versus-host disease after an allogeneic hematopoietic cell transplant.

The CDR3 DNA, read in part, is TGTGCCAGCAGCCGACTGGGGGGAGACTATGAACAGTAC. This gives the protein CASSRLGGDYEQY. The whole CDR3 region reads CASSRLGGDYEQYF. The gene calls are TRBV3 and TRBJ2-7; 10 bases are shared with TRBD2. Read sequence stops 1 residue before the CDR3 end, and the germline J gene provides the missing end. Germline lookup yields CDR1 SNHLY and CDR2 FYNGKV (reference sequence). This CDR3 region has 14 residues. Trimming removed 5 bases from V and 3 bases from J; junction bases left unmatched: 4.